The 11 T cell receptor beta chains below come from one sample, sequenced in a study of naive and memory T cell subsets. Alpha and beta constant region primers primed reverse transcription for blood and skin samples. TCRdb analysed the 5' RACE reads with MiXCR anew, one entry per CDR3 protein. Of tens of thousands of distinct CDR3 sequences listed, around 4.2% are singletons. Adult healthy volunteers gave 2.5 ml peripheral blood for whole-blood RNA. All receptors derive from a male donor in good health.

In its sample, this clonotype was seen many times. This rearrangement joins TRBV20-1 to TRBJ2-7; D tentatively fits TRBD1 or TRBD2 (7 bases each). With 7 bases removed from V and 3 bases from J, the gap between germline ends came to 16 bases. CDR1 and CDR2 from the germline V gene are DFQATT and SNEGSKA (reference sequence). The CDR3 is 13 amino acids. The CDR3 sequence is CSVRPGGDYEQYF. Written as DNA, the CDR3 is TGCAGTGTTAGGCCAGGGGGGGACTACGAGCAGTACTTC.

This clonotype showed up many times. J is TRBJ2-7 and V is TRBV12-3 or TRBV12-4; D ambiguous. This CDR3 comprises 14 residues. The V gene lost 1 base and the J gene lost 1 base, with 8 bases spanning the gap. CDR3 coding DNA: TGTGCCAGCAGTTTAGGAGGCATGTCCTACGAGCAGTACTTC. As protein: CASSLGGMSYEQYF.

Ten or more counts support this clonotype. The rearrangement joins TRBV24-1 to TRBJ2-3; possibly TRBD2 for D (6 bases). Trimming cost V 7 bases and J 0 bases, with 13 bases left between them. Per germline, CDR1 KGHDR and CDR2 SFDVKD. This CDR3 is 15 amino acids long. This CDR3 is CATSRPGLSTDTQYF. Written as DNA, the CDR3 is TGTGCCACCAGCAGACCGGGACTCAGCACAGATACGCAGTATTTT.

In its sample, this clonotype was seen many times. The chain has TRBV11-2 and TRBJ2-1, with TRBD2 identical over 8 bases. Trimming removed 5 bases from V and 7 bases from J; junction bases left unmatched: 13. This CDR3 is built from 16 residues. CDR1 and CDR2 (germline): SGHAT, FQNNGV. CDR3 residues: CASSPNPGGAGNEQFF. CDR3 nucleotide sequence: TGTGCCAGCAGCCCCAATCCCGGGGGGGCAGGGAATGAGCAGTTCTTC.

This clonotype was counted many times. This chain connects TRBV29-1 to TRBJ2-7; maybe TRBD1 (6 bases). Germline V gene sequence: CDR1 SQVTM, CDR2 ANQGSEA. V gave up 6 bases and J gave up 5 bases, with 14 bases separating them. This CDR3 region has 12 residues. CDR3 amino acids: CSVGQPGNEQYF. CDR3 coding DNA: TGCAGCGTCGGACAGCCTGGGAACGAGCAGTACTTC.

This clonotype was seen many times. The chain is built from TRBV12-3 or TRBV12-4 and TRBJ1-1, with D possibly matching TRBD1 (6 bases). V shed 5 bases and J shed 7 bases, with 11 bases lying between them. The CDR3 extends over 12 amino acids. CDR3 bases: TGTGCCAGCAGTACAGGGATACGTGAAGCTTTCTTT. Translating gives CASSTGIREAFF.

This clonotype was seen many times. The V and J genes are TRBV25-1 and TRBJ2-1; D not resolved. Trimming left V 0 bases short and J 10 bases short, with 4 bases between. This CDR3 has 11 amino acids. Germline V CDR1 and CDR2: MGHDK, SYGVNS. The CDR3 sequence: CASSEYREQFF. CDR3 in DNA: TGTGCCAGCAGTGAATATAGAGAGCAGTTCTTC.

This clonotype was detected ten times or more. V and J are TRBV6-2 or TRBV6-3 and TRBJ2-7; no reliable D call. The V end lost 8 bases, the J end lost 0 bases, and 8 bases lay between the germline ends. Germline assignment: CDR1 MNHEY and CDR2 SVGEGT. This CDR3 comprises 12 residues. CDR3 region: CASSPSSYEQYF. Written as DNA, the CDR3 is TGTGCCAGCTCCCCAAGCTCCTACGAGCAGTACTTC.

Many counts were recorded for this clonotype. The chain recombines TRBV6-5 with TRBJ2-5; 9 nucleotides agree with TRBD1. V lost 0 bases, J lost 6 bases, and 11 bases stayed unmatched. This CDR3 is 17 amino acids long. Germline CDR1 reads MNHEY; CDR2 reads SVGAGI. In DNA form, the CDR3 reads TGTGCCAGCAGTTACTCGGGGACAGGGCTTTTCGGCCAGACCCAGTACTTC. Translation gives CASSYSGTGLFGQTQYF.

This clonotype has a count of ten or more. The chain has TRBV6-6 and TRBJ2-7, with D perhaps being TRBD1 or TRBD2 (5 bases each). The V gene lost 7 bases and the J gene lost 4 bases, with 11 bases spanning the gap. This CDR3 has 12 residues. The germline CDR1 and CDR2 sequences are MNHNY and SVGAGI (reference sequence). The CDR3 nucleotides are TGTGCCAGCACGGGACGGAATTACGAGCAGTACTTC. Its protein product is CASTGRNYEQYF.

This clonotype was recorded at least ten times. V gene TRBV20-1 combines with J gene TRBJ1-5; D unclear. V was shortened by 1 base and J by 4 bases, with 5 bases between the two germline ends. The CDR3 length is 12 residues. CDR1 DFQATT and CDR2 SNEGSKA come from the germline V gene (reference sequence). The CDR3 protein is CSARGRNQPQHF. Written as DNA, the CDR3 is TGCAGTGCTAGAGGGCGTAATCAGCCCCAGCATTTT.